This is a list of T cell receptor beta chains from one sample in a study of identical twins. TCRdb re-derived calls from the 5' RACE reads in MiXCR, one entry per CDR3 protein. The sample contains roughly 770,000 distinct CDR3 sequences, roughly 18% of which appear only once. The data also belong to a second study, concerning T cells expressing NK-cell markers.

The sequencing input was PBMCs. The receptor source for this set is a woman aged 18-29 years in good health. Each CDR3 is given with its conserved first and last residue. The D gene is left open where the match is weak.

d_call v_call cdr3_aa
TRBD2 TRBV7-8 CDSSFDSGLEIYNEKFF
TRBD2 TRBV27 CASSFAGGLEDTQYF
- TRBV20-1 CSANSANYGYTF
- TRBV12-3/TRBV12-4 CASSSTGKRQPQHF
TRBD2 TRBV24-1 CATSDSGGGTHNEQFF
TRBD1 TRBV7-7 CASSFDRVGDNEQFF
- TRBV10-3 CATAGTGGDTQYF
- TRBV29-1 CSVEEAYNEQFF
- TRBV20-1 CSVSLISGPINEQFF
- TRBV20-1 CSARDPGQPQHF
- TRBV15 CATSRDGAPLHF
TRBD2 TRBV15 CATSRASLAGTDTQYF
- TRBV20-1 CSAAPFGAKTYNEQFF
TRBD2 TRBV27 CASSLLAGPNTGELFF
- TRBV4-3 CASSQPSQGRTGNTIYF
- TRBV6-2/TRBV6-3 CASQGDANTGELFF
TRBD1 TRBV6-4 CASSPDRGRINEQFF
- TRBV29-1 CSSAAGPNTEAFF
- TRBV6-1 CASRSGLGAYNEQFF
- TRBV5-1 CASSLTGLSYEQYF
- TRBV20-1 CSARGVSGPYEQYF
TRBD2 TRBV6-1 CASSPAGTRVSHEQYF
TRBD2 TRBV29-1 CSVELLAGAREQFF
- TRBV12-3/TRBV12-4 CASSGRPWDEQYF
- TRBV5-1 CASSLNTEQPQHF
- TRBV12-3/TRBV12-4 CASGGRGNTEAFF
- TRBV4-2 CASSQPSGGNTEAFF
TRBD1 TRBV20-1 CSARSLQGAKDTQYF
- TRBV6-1 CASRRDWGPDEQYF
TRBD2 TRBV20-1 CSARAASGSFSTGELFF
- TRBV12-3/TRBV12-4 CASTLPNKNTEAFF
- TRBV20-1 CSASPQRGSHGYTF
- TRBV20-1 CSARLAGAHGYTF
- TRBV7-2 CASSWTSSGNTIYF
- TRBV3-1 CASSQNAGNQPQHF
TRBD2 TRBV20-1 CSAVPGLASNEQFF
- TRBV6-2/TRBV6-3 CASSYVGRALYEQYF
TRBD2 TRBV6-1 CASSASGSFAGELFF
- TRBV6-1 CASRTFGPEAETQYF
- TRBV11-2 CASSLVSLRTDTQYF
TRBD2 TRBV29-1 CSADRGGETQYF
- TRBV5-1 CASSLVTGSKNEQFF
TRBD2 TRBV7-2 CASSIFGLAGEDTQYF
- TRBV7-9 CASSLLTEQETQYF
- TRBV9 CASSVDPREQFF
- TRBV7-9 CASSPNSAEKLFF
- TRBV20-1 CSATNPGVDTQYF
- TRBV29-1 CSVSQNTEAFF
- TRBV30 CAWETGTDTQYF
TRBD1 TRBV9 CASSGRTTGQAGATQYF
- TRBV20-1 CSARGTGLDTGELFF
TRBD1 TRBV6-2/TRBV6-3 CASSYTLRQGPGKNIQYF